Presented here are 18 T cell receptor beta chains from one specimen sequenced in a study of blood T cell repertoires in COVID-19. Measured with immunoSEQ multiplex PCR; TCRdb has only the in-frame clones, and not every one. The table records 80,000 to 100,000 clones, 80% to 90% of them present only once. Source material: peripheral blood. These receptors were obtained from a human donor in a cohort sampled during active COVID-19.

This rearrangement joins TRBV11-2 to TRBJ2-3, with 7 bases lining up with TRBD2. This CDR3 has 16 residues. The V and J ends lost 4 bases and 5 bases, in that order; junction bases with no gene match: 12. Germline V lookup: CDR1 SGHAT, CDR2 FQNNGV. The CDR3 bases are TGTGCCAGCAGCTCCCGGGGAGGGAGATCGGGAGATACGCAGTATTTT. Translation gives CASSSRGGRSGDTQYF.

This clone occurred once. The chain is built from TRBV7-2 and TRBJ2-7; weak D call: TRBD1 (6 bases). This CDR3 is 14 amino acids long. V was clipped by 1 base and J by 1 base, with 8 bases between them. From germline, CDR1 is SGHTA and CDR2 FQGNSA. In DNA form, the CDR3 reads TGTGCCAGCAGCTTAGGCAGGGGATCCTACGAGCAGTACTTC. This gives the protein CASSLGRGSYEQYF.

V gene TRBV28 combines with J gene TRBJ2-5, with 7 bases lining up with TRBD1. With 10 bases clipped from V and 7 bases from J, the junction kept 12 bases outside the gene matches. The CDR3 contains 13 residues. CDR1 and CDR2 from the germline V gene are MDHEN and SYDVKM. CDR3 sequence reads: CATLGTVSMTQYF. CDR3 nucleotide sequence: TGTGCCACCCTTGGGACAGTATCGATGACCCAGTACTTC. Full variable domain (outside the CDR3, taken from reference TRBV28 and TRBJ2-5): DVKVTQSSRYLVKRTGEKVFLECVQDMDHENMFWYRQDPGLGLRLIYFSYDVKMKEKGDIPEGYSVSREKKERFSLILESASTNQTSMYLCATLGTVSMTQYFGPGTRLLVL.

This clone was counted only a few times. The chain has TRBV6-5 and TRBJ2-3; D possibly corresponds to TRBD2 (5 bases). V was cut by 4 bases and J by 4 bases, with 15 bases left in between. Germline CDR1 MNHEY, CDR2 SVGAGI. The CDR3 totals 15 residues. The CDR3 DNA is TGTGCCAGCAGTTTCCTACTAGAAGGGTCAGATACGCAGTATTTT. Translating gives CASSFLLEGSDTQYF.

The CDR3 reads CASSLEGGGLNYGYTF. The CDR3 DNA reads as TGCGCCAGCAGCTTGGAAGGGGGAGGGCTTAACTATGGCTACACCTTC. The rearrangement joins TRBV5-1 to TRBJ1-2, with a tentative D call TRBD1 (6 bases). V was pared by 0 bases and J by 1 base, with 13 bases between. Germline values: CDR1 SGHRS, CDR2 YFSETQ. The CDR3 runs to 16 residues.

This clone was observed once. CDR3 in amino acids: CASSRLTGTGELFF. The CDR3 DNA reads as TGTGCCAGCAGTCGCCTTACAGGGACCGGGGAGCTGTTTTTT. This chain uses TRBV28 with TRBJ2-2, with a weak D call TRBD1 (6 bases). Germline V lookup: CDR1 MDHEN, CDR2 SYDVKM. Between the trimmed V and J ends, which lost 5 bases and 5 bases, there was a span of 12 bases. The CDR3 runs 14 residues. Together with reference TRBV28 and TRBJ2-2, the CDR3 gives the full variable domain: DVKVTQSSRYLVKRTGEKVFLECVQDMDHENMFWYRQDPGLGLRLIYFSYDVKMKEKGDIPEGYSVSREKKERFSLILESASTNQTSMYLCASSRLTGTGELFFGEGSRLTVL.

This chain links TRBV5-1 with TRBJ2-7; TRBD2 matches 10 bases. Per the germline V gene, CDR1 is SGHRS and CDR2 is YFSETQ. Trimming at V came to 2 bases and at J to 7 bases, leaving 9 bases not matched to a gene. The CDR3 spans 15 residues. Here the CDR3 DNA reads TGCGCCAGCAGCTTCCCCACTAGCGGGACTTGGGAGCAGTACTTC. It yields the protein CASSFPTSGTWEQYF. The full variable domain, with the rest looked up from reference TRBV5-1 and TRBJ2-7, is KAGVTQTPRYLIKTRGQQVTLSCSPISGHRSVSWYQQTPGQGLQFLFEYFSETQRNKGNFPGRFSGRQFSNSRSEMNVSTLELGDSALYLCASSFPTSGTWEQYFGPGTRLTVT.

This chain links TRBV5-4 with TRBJ2-1; D might be TRBD1 (6 bases). Trimming removed 7 bases from V and 7 bases from J, with 12 bases in between. Germline CDR1 SGHNT, CDR2 YYREEE (reference sequence). This CDR3 spans 12 amino acids. This chain's CDR3 is CASDEGENEQFF. CDR3 coding DNA: TGTGCCAGCGACGAGGGGGAAAATGAGCAGTTCTTC. The full variable domain, its missing parts supplied by reference TRBV5-4 and TRBJ2-1, is ETGVTQSPTHLIKTRGQQVTLRCSSQSGHNTVSWYQQALGQGPQFIFQYYREEENGRGNFPPRFSGLQFPNYSSELNVNALELDDSALYLCASDEGENEQFFGPGTRLTVL.

CDR3 region: CASRDRGKNGELFF. DNA for the CDR3: TGTGCCAGCAGAGACAGGGGGAAAAACGGGGAGCTGTTTTTT. V and J are TRBV5-4 and TRBJ2-2; 9 positions match TRBD1. The V segment lost 5 bases and the J segment 7 bases; nucleotides outside the gene matches: 6. The CDR3 length is 14 residues. CDR1 and CDR2 from the germline V gene are SGHNT and YYREEE (reference sequence).

The V and J genes are TRBV5-4 and TRBJ2-1, with D maybe TRBD1 (5 bases). This CDR3 region has 12 residues. Trimming shortened V by 6 bases and J by 8 bases, and 12 bases separated the two germline ends. The germline V gene encodes CDR1 SGHNT and CDR2 YYREEE (reference sequence). The chain's CDR3 is CASKGAVDEQFF. In nucleotides, the CDR3 is TGTGCCAGCAAAGGGGCCGTGGATGAGCAGTTCTTC.

The chain employs TRBV19 and TRBJ1-1; D gene unclear. The CDR3 covers 11 residues. V was shortened by 3 bases and J by 10 bases, with 9 bases between the two germline ends. Germline-derived CDR1 and CDR2 are LNHDA and SQIVND (reference sequence). The CDR3 loop reads CASSIDLGAFF. The CDR3, as DNA: TGTGCCAGTAGTATTGATCTAGGAGCTTTCTTT.

The chain uses TRBV12-3 or TRBV12-4 and TRBJ1-1; 11 bases align to TRBD1. The CDR3 covers 13 residues. V was clipped by 5 bases and J by 4 bases; unmatched bases: 0. CDR3 coding DNA: TGTGCCAGCAGTGGACAGGGGGCCACTGAAGCTTTCTTT. This translates into CASSGQGATEAFF.

The chain has TRBV6-9 and TRBJ2-5; 8 positions agree with TRBD1. Looked up from germline, CDR1 is MNHGY and CDR2 is SVAAGI. The CDR3 consists of 17 residues. V was clipped by 2 bases and J by 5 bases; unmatched bases: 13. The CDR3 protein is CASSYRPDRGRGETQYF. The CDR3 nucleotides are TGTGCCAGCAGTTATCGCCCCGACAGGGGAAGAGGGGAGACCCAGTACTTC.

This chain joins TRBV19 and TRBJ2-7, with 14 bases aligning to TRBD2. Germline V lookup: CDR1 LNHDA, CDR2 SQIVND (reference sequence). The ends lost 4 bases at V and 3 bases at J; junction bases unmatched: 11. This CDR3 contains 18 residues. The CDR3 DNA follows: TGTGCCAGTAGTACCTCGGGGGGACTAGCGGGAGTCTTCTACGAGCAGTACTTC. It is translated as CASSTSGGLAGVFYEQYF.

The genes are TRBV2 and TRBJ1-4; TRBD1 matches at 8 bases. The ends lost 9 bases at V and 8 bases at J; junction bases unmatched: 5. From germline, CDR1 is SNHLY and CDR2 FYNNEI. The CDR3 is 12 amino acids. CDR3 bases: TGTGCCAGTGCGGACAGGGTGGAAAAACTGTTTTTT. Its protein is CASADRVEKLFF.

The CDR3 region has the DNA TGTGCCAGCAGCTTTCATGGGGGGATGAACACTGAAGCTTTCTTT. Its protein product is CASSFHGGMNTEAFF. The genes are TRBV5-6 and TRBJ1-1; D may be TRBD1 (5 bases). Germline V CDR1 and CDR2: SGHDT, YYEEEE. Trimming stripped 2 bases from V and 0 bases from J, with 11 bases between. The CDR3 has 15 residues.

CDR3 in DNA: TGTGCCAGTAGTATAAGCGTAGCCGGCACTGAAGCTTTCTTT. Protein sequence: CASSISVAGTEAFF. The chain combines TRBV19 with TRBJ1-1; D remains ambiguous. CDR3 size: 14 residues. V was trimmed by 2 bases and J by 4 bases, leaving 11 bases between them. CDR1 is LNHDA, CDR2 SQIVND, per germline (reference sequence).

The chain is built from TRBV3-1 (or the pseudogene TRBV3-2) and TRBJ1-3; D is uncertain. Trimming removed 1 base at V and 2 bases at J, with 9 bases between. This CDR3 region has 15 residues. Germline CDR1 is LGHDT and CDR2 is YNNKEL (reference sequence). The CDR3 spells CASSQGITAGNTIYF. CDR3 DNA sequence: TGTGCCAGCAGCCAAGGGATAACAGCTGGAAACACCATATATTTT.